The 32 T cell receptor beta chains below were found in one sample sequenced in a study of vaccination effects on CD4 cells after COVID-19. TCRdb keeps only in-frame clones here, not all; method: immunoSEQ multiplex PCR. The data hold about 70,000 clones, with 75% to 80% observed a single time. With 10 to 11 days of culture completed, CD4+ T cells were isolated. Their antigens remain unidentified. This specimen consisted of CD4+ T cells from PBMCs cultured without peptide, obtained before COVID-19 vaccination. The origin of the receptors is a human donor who received a COVID-19 vaccine.

Written as DNA, the CDR3 is TGTGCCAGCAGTCCGTCCGGGGCCGGGGCCAAAAACATTCAGTACTTC. As protein: CASSPSGAGAKNIQYF. The chain uses TRBV28 and TRBJ2-4; tentatively, D is TRBD1 or TRBD2 (5 bases each). Germline V lookup: CDR1 MDHEN, CDR2 SYDVKM. The CDR3 loop spans 16 amino acids. V lost 5 bases to trimming and J lost 1 base, with 15 bases between them.

This clone was seen a handful of times. The chain couples TRBV19 to TRBJ1-1; TRBD1 aligns across 8 bases. Germline lookup yields CDR1 LNHDA and CDR2 SQIVND (reference sequence). The CDR3 spans 13 residues. The ends lost 7 bases at V and 4 bases at J; junction bases unmatched: 5. The CDR3 region is CASTDRGGTEAFF. CDR3 coding DNA: TGTGCCAGTACCGACAGGGGAGGCACTGAAGCTTTCTTT.

This sequence joins TRBV27 and TRBJ1-2, with TRBD1 as a possible D gene (5 bases). From germline, CDR1 is MNHEY and CDR2 SMNVEV (reference sequence). Trimming cost V 0 bases and J 2 bases, with 7 bases left between them. CDR3 size: 14 residues. In DNA form, the CDR3 reads TGTGCCAGCAGTTTATCGGGACGGAACTATGGCTACACCTTC. This sequence encodes CASSLSGRNYGYTF.

The V and J genes are TRBV19 and TRBJ1-5; the match to TRBD1 covers 7 bases. Germline V gene lookup returns CDR1 LNHDA and CDR2 SQIVND (reference sequence). V lost 6 bases, J lost 2 bases, and 13 bases stayed unmatched. This CDR3 is built from 17 residues. CDR3: CASSSQGGGGRNQPQHF. DNA of the CDR3: TGTGCCAGTAGCTCACAGGGAGGGGGCGGGCGCAATCAGCCCCAGCATTTT.

The V call is TRBV6-5, the J call TRBJ1-4; D is undetermined. This CDR3 contains 13 residues. CDR1 MNHEY and CDR2 SVGAGI come from the germline V gene. V dropped 6 bases and J dropped 3 bases, with 8 bases sitting between them. The CDR3 sequence: CASRAWANEKLFF. CDR3 coding DNA: TGTGCCAGCAGGGCTTGGGCTAATGAAAAACTGTTTTTT.

The table lists this clone with a few counts. The gene calls are TRBV11-2 and TRBJ2-2, with unresolved D. CDR3 length: 14 amino acids. The germline gives CDR1 SGHAT, CDR2 FQNNGV. Trimming removed 1 base from V and 3 bases from J, with 6 bases in between. In DNA form, the CDR3 reads TGTGCCAGCAGCTTAGTTCGGGACACCGGGGAGCTGTTTTTT. Amino acid sequence: CASSLVRDTGELFF.

This clone was detected only once. V is TRBV5-1 and J is TRBJ2-3; D gene ambiguous. With 2 bases removed from V and 2 bases from J, the gap between germline ends came to 9 bases. The CDR3 extends over 14 amino acids. Germline lookup yields CDR1 SGHRS and CDR2 YFSETQ. As DNA, the CDR3 is TGCGCCAGCAGCTTAGGTACTACCACAGATACGCAGTATTTT. Amino acids: CASSLGTTTDTQYF.

This CDR3 is CASSQDVWDTQYF. CDR3 sequence (DNA): TGCGCCAGCAGCCAAGATGTGTGGGATACGCAGTATTTT. V usage is TRBV4-3 and J usage is TRBJ2-3; the D is unclear. The CDR3 sequence is 13 residues long. Trimming took off 0 bases at V and 6 bases at J, with 7 bases between the two ends. In germline, CDR1 is LGHNA, CDR2 YSLEER.

The chain employs TRBV28 and TRBJ1-1; tentatively, D is TRBD1 (5 bases). CDR3 size: 13 residues. V dropped 5 bases and J dropped 3 bases, with 10 bases sitting between them. CDR1 MDHEN and CDR2 SYDVKM come from the germline V gene. The chain's CDR3 is CASSRGGDTEAFF. DNA for the CDR3: TGTGCCAGCAGTCGCGGGGGTGACACTGAAGCTTTCTTT.

The chain carries TRBV7-2 and TRBJ2-2; D is undetermined. From germline, CDR1 is SGHTA and CDR2 FQGNSA. V was shortened by 1 base and J by 4 bases, with 7 bases between the two germline ends. The CDR3 spans 14 residues. The chain's CDR3 is CASSLELVTGELFF. The CDR3 DNA is TGTGCCAGCAGCTTAGAGTTGGTCACCGGGGAGCTGTTTTTT.

V usage is TRBV7-2 and J usage is TRBJ1-5, with D maybe TRBD1 (5 bases). Trimming stripped 5 bases from V and 4 bases from J, with 15 bases between. The CDR3 is made up of 15 amino acids. Germline loops: CDR1 SGHTA, CDR2 FQGNSA. The CDR3 sequence: CASSRQGTVNQPQHF. The CDR3 DNA reads as TGTGCCAGCAGCCGGCAAGGGACGGTTAATCAGCCCCAGCATTTT.

The gene calls are TRBV5-6 and TRBJ1-3, with unresolved D. There are 15 residues in the CDR3. Trimming removed 0 bases from V and 0 bases from J, with 7 bases in between. Germline V gene lookup returns CDR1 SGHDT and CDR2 YYEEEE. The CDR3 sequence is CASSLDRSSGNTIYF. The CDR3 bases are TGTGCCAGCAGCTTGGACCGAAGCTCTGGAAACACCATATATTTT.

The gene calls are TRBV28 and TRBJ1-2; TRBD1 is a possible D gene (5 bases). Germline loops: CDR1 MDHEN, CDR2 SYDVKM. V lost 10 bases to trimming and J lost 7 bases, with 19 bases between them. The CDR3 totals 13 residues. Written as DNA, the CDR3 is TGTGCCATCAGAGACAGATCTATTTTTGGCTACACCTTC. It translates to CAIRDRSIFGYTF.

The CDR3 sequence is CASNLGRMNTEAFF. The CDR3 nucleotides are TGTGCCAGCAACTTGGGACGGATGAACACTGAAGCTTTCTTT. The gene calls are TRBV6-6 and TRBJ1-1, with a tentative D call TRBD1 (5 bases). Germline V gives CDR1 MNHNY, CDR2 SVGAGI (reference sequence). The CDR3 has 14 amino acids. With 7 bases removed from V and 0 bases from J, the gap between germline ends came to 12 bases.

By frequency in the sample, this clone is medium-sized (0.01 to 0.1%). The rearrangement links TRBV3-1 (or the pseudogene TRBV3-2) to TRBJ2-6; a weak D match, TRBD1 (6 bases). This CDR3 is built from 17 residues. The V and J ends lost 4 bases and 4 bases respectively, with 17 bases between them. The germline CDR1 and CDR2 sequences are LGHDT and YNNKEL (reference sequence). The CDR3 DNA is TGTGCCAGCAGCCGCGGATCCGGGACAATGGGGGCCAACGTCCTGACTTTC. Protein product: CASSRGSGTMGANVLTF.

The chain employs TRBV5-1 and TRBJ2-5; TRBD1 might be the D (5 bases). The germline gives CDR1 SGHRS, CDR2 YFSETQ. V dropped 0 bases and J dropped 1 base, with 13 bases sitting between them. The CDR3 totals 16 residues. The CDR3 loop is CASSLARAWGQETQYF. Written as DNA, the CDR3 is TGCGCCAGCAGCTTGGCCAGGGCGTGGGGCCAAGAGACCCAGTACTTC.

Only one count was recorded for this clone. The CDR3 region is CATSDSRGQSGNTGELFF. In DNA form, the CDR3 reads TGTGCCACCAGTGATTCCCGAGGACAGTCAGGGAACACCGGGGAGCTGTTTTTT. V and J are TRBV24-1 and TRBJ2-2, with a possible D match to TRBD1 (6 bases). The CDR3 is made up of 18 amino acids. The V end was cut by 2 bases, the J end by 1 base, with 16 bases between. Germline V gene sequence: CDR1 KGHDR, CDR2 SFDVKD.

This chain joins TRBV18 and TRBJ1-6; D is uncertain. This CDR3 has 14 amino acids. Germline CDR1 is KGHSH and CDR2 is LQKENI. The V gene lost 2 bases and the J gene lost 5 bases, with 7 bases spanning the gap. For the CDR3, the DNA is TGTGCCAGCTCACCATTGGGAAATAATTCACCCCTCCACTTT. Amino acid sequence: CASSPLGNNSPLHF.

The chain couples TRBV25-1 to TRBJ2-1; 7 bases fit TRBD2. Germline V CDR1 and CDR2: MGHDK, SYGVNS. The length of the CDR3 is 16 residues. Unmatched junction bases numbered 18, after V lost 7 bases and J lost 9 bases. The CDR3 sequence is CASTPDDSGRVGEQFF. CDR3 in DNA: TGTGCCAGCACTCCGGACGATAGCGGGCGGGTGGGTGAGCAGTTCTTC. Based on the CDR3 plus reference TRBV25-1 and TRBJ2-1, the full variable domain is EADIYQTPRYLVIGTGKKITLECSQTMGHDKMYWYQQDPGMELHLIHYSYGVNSTEKGDLSSESTVSRIRTEHFPLTLESARPSHTSQYLCASTPDDSGRVGEQFFGPGTRLTVL.

The genes are TRBV29-1 and TRBJ2-1; D possibly uses TRBD1 or TRBD2 (5 bases each). Trimming removed 6 bases at V and 3 bases at J, with 21 bases between. CDR1 is SQVTM, CDR2 ANQGSEA, per germline. This CDR3 has 16 amino acids. The CDR3 region has the DNA TGCAGCGTCGTCGGGGCCCCAGCCCTCCTCTACAATGAGCAGTTCTTC. Its translation is CSVVGAPALLYNEQFF.

This clone showed up just a few times. The genes are TRBV21-1 and TRBJ2-5; TRBD2 is the table's D call, not checked against the DNA. TRBV21-1 counts as a pseudogene. This CDR3 is 18 amino acids long. Written as DNA, the CDR3 is TGTGCCAGCAGCGCAACTAGCGGCGAACCCGCACATCAAGAGACCCAGTACTTC. As protein: CASSATSGEPAHQETQYF.

The rearrangement uses TRBV18 and TRBJ1-3, with D possibly matching TRBD1 (6 bases). This CDR3 spans 13 amino acids. The V end lost 8 bases, the J end lost 0 bases, and 8 bases lay between the germline ends. The germline V gene has CDR1 KGHSH and CDR2 LQKENI. The CDR3 sequence is CASTGSSGNTIYF. The CDR3 DNA reads TGTGCCAGCACAGGGAGCTCTGGAAACACCATATATTTT.

The CDR3 spells CASTAGGQETQYF. The CDR3 DNA is TGTGCCAGTACAGCGGGCGGCCAAGAGACCCAGTACTTC. V usage is TRBV19 and J usage is TRBJ2-5; tentatively, D is TRBD2 (6 bases). Germline loops: CDR1 LNHDA, CDR2 SQIVND (reference sequence). CDR3 length: 13 residues. V lost 7 bases and J lost 1, with 10 bases in between.

The rearrangement joins TRBV12-3 or TRBV12-4 to TRBJ2-3; no reliable D call. Trimming pared 6 bases from V and 9 bases from J, leaving 10 bases between. CDR3 length: 11 amino acids. The CDR3 is CASSQYATQYF. CDR3 bases: TGTGCCAGCAGCCAGTATGCCACGCAGTATTTT.

J is TRBJ1-4 and V is TRBV4-2; D remains unclear. CDR3 size: 14 residues. The V gene's germline CDR1 is LGHNA and CDR2 YNFKEQ. Deletions cut 4 bases from V and 2 bases from J, with 8 bases between. For the CDR3, the DNA is TGTGCCAGCAGCCCGGTAGGGACTAATGAAAAACTGTTTTTT. Its protein is CASSPVGTNEKLFF.

The rearrangement links TRBV5-6 to TRBJ2-5, with unresolved D. Trimming removed 1 base at V and 2 bases at J, with 9 bases between. Germline V gene sequence: CDR1 SGHDT, CDR2 YYEEEE. The CDR3 spans 14 residues. CDR3 coding DNA: TGTGCCAGCAGCTTGTTGCCGTCTCAAGAGACCCAGTACTTC. Translating gives CASSLLPSQETQYF. Full variable domain (outside the CDR3, taken from reference TRBV5-6 and TRBJ2-5): DAGVTQSPTHLIKTRGQQVTLRCSPKSGHDTVSWYQQALGQGPQFIFQYYEEEERQRGNFPDRFSGHQFPNYSSELNVNALLLGDSALYLCASSLLPSQETQYFGPGTRLLVL.

V is TRBV27 and J is TRBJ1-2; 10 bases match TRBD1. Trimming cost V 2 bases and J 3 bases; bases outside gene matches: 9. The CDR3 contains 17 residues. From germline, CDR1 is MNHEY and CDR2 SMNVEV (reference sequence). As DNA, the CDR3 is TGTGCCAGCAGTTTAATGGGACAGGGGCCATATTACTATGGCTACACCTTC. It specifies CASSLMGQGPYYYGYTF.

V is TRBV10-3 and J is TRBJ2-5; 8 nucleotides line up with TRBD2. CDR1 and CDR2 from the germline V gene are ENHRY and SYGVKD. The CDR3 has 17 residues. The V segment lost 8 bases and the J segment 3 bases; nucleotides outside the gene matches: 17. The CDR3 DNA sequence: TGTGCCATCGGGGGAAGGATTAGCGGGGCTGGAAAAGAGACCCAGTACTTC. Translating gives CAIGGRISGAGKETQYF.

The rearrangement joins TRBV19 to TRBJ1-2; D uncertain. V was trimmed by 5 bases and J by 9 bases, leaving 19 bases between them. CDR3 size: 14 residues. The germline gives CDR1 LNHDA, CDR2 SQIVND (reference sequence). The CDR3 sequence is CASSVQPDSDRYTF. The CDR3 region has the DNA TGTGCCAGTAGTGTACAACCGGACTCTGATCGCTACACCTTC.

The V gene is TRBV18, the J gene TRBJ2-2; 8 nucleotides agree with TRBD1. Germline V gene lookup returns CDR1 KGHSH and CDR2 LQKENI. The CDR3 has 15 amino acids. The trim removed 5 bases at V and 3 bases at J, leaving 5 bases unmatched. CDR3 coding DNA: TGTGCCAGCTCAGCAGGGGGCCCCGACACCGGGGAGCTGTTTTTT. Its protein is CASSAGGPDTGELFF.

The chain uses TRBV24-1 and TRBJ2-2, with 8 bases that match TRBD1. The CDR3 extends over 17 amino acids. Germline values: CDR1 KGHDR, CDR2 SFDVKD. V lost 4 bases and J lost 1; bases outside the gene matches: 7. CDR3 in amino acids: CATSESPGGLNTGELFF. Here the CDR3 DNA reads TGTGCCACCAGTGAGTCCCCAGGGGGCCTGAACACCGGGGAGCTGTTTTTT.

The chain has TRBV28 and TRBJ1-6; D unclear. Germline V gene lookup returns CDR1 MDHEN and CDR2 SYDVKM. V dropped 8 bases and J dropped 0 bases, with 8 bases sitting between them. CDR3 length: 14 residues. The CDR3 DNA sequence: TGTGCCAGCGAGCGCCCCTCCTATAATTCACCCCTCCACTTT. Protein: CASERPSYNSPLHF. Variable domain in full (rest from reference TRBV28 and TRBJ1-6): DVKVTQSSRYLVKRTGEKVFLECVQDMDHENMFWYRQDPGLGLRLIYFSYDVKMKEKGDIPEGYSVSREKKERFSLILESASTNQTSMYLCASERPSYNSPLHFGNGTRLTVT.